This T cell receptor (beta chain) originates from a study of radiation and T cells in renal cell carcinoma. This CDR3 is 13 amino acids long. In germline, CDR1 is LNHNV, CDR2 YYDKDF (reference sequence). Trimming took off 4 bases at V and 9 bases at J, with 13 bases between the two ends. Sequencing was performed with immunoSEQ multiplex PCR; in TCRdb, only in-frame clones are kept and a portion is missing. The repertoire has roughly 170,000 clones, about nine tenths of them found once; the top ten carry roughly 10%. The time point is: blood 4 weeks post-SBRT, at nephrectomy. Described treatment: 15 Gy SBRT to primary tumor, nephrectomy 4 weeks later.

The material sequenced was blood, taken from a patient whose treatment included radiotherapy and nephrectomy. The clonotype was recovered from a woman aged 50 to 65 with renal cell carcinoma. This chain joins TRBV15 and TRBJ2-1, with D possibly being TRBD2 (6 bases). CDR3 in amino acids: CATSNVAVGEQFF. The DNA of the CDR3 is TGTGCCACCAGCAACGTAGCGGTGGGTGAGCAGTTCTTC.